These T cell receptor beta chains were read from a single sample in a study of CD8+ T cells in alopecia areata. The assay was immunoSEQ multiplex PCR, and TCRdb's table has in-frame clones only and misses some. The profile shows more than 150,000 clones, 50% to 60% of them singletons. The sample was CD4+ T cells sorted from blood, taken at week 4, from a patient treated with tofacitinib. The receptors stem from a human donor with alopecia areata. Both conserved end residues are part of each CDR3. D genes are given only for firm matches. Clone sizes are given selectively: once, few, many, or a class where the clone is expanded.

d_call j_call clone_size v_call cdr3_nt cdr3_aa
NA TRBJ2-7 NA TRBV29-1 TGCAGCGTTGATTGGAGTCAGGGGGGCGAGCAGTACTTC CSVDWSQGGEQYF
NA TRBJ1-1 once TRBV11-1 TGTGCCAGCAGCTTAGATATCCTGAACACTGAAGCTTTCTTT CASSLDILNTEAFF
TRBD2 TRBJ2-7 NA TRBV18 TGTGCCAGCTCACCACGGGAGGGACCCTACGAGCAGTACTTC CASSPREGPYEQYF
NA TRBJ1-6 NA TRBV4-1 TGCGCCAGCAGCCAAGTATTTGGTTGGGGGAATAATTCACCCCTCCACTTT CASSQVFGWGNNSPLHF
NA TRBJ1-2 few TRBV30 TGTGCCTGGAGTGTAAACCCCTATGGCTACACCTTC CAWSVNPYGYTF
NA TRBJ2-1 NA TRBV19 TGTGCCAGTAGCCCCCAGCTGCACAATGAGCAGTTCTTC CASSPQLHNEQFF
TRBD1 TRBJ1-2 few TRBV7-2 TGTGCCAGCAGCTCACGACAGGGGGGTAGCTATGGCTACACCTTC CASSSRQGGSYGYTF
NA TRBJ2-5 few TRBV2 TGTGCCAGCAGTGGCGGGTCGGAGGAGACCCAGTACTTC CASSGGSEETQYF
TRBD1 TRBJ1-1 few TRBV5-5 TGTGCCAGCAGCCCTGGACAGGGCCGGGGGGGCACTGAAGCTTTCTTT CASSPGQGRGGTEAFF
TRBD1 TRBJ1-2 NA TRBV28 TGTGCCAGCAGCCGCCGCGACAGGGAAGCTGGCTACACCTTC CASSRRDREAGYTF
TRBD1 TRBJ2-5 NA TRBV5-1 TGCGCCAGCAGCTTGGAGGCCAGGGGGCCCCAAGAGACCCAGTACTTC CASSLEARGPQETQYF
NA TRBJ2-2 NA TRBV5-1 TGCGCCAGCAGCTTGGTACGGGGACCCACCGGGGAGCTGTTTTTT CASSLVRGPTGELFF
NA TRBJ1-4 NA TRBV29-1 TGCAGCGTTGGAGGACGTAACAATGAAAAACTGTTTTTT CSVGGRNNEKLFF
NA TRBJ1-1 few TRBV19 TGTGCCAGTTCCTACCGGGAGGCTGAAGCTTTCTTT CASSYREAEAFF
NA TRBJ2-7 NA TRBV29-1 TGCAGCGTTGAGACCGGTTCGCACGAGCAGTACTTC CSVETGSHEQYF
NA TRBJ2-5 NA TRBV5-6 TGTGCCAGCAGCTTGTTGCAGGGGATCCAAGAGACCCAGTACTTC CASSLLQGIQETQYF
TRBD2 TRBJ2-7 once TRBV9 TGTGCCAGCGGACTAGTTGATGGCGAGCAGTACTTC CASGLVDGEQYF
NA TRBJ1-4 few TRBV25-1 TGTGCCAGCAGTGAGACAGGAACTAATGAAAAACTGTTTTTT CASSETGTNEKLFF
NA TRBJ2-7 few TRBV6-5 TGTGCCAGCAGTTTCTCGGCCAGGCACCATACGAGTGTTGACTTC CASSFSARHHTSVDF
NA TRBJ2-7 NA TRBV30 TGTGCCTGGGGCCACAGGGTAGGCGAGCAGTACTTC CAWGHRVGEQYF
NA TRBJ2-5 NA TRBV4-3 TGCGCCAGCAGCCAAGTCTTGAGGGGGGGACCCCAGTACTTC CASSQVLRGGPQYF
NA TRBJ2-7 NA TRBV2 TGTGCCAGCAGCGGCGACTCCTACGAGCAGTACTTC CASSGDSYEQYF
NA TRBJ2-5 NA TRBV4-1 TGCGCCAGCAGCCAAGGCGGGACAGACTTCCAAGAGACCCAGTACTTC CASSQGGTDFQETQYF
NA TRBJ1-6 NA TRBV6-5 TGTGCCAGCAGTCGGGGGCTGCGTGGTAATTCACCCCTCCACTTT CASSRGLRGNSPLHF
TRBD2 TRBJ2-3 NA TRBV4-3 TGCGCCAGCAGCCAAGATTTAGCGGGGCGCACAGATACGCAGTATTTT CASSQDLAGRTDTQYF
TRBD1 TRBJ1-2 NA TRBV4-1 TGCGCCAGCAGCCAGGAGCTGACAGGGCCAGCTAACTATGGCTACACCTTC CASSQELTGPANYGYTF
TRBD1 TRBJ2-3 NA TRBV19 TGTGCCAGTAGTATTCAGGGGGCCCGGACAGATACGCAGTATTTT CASSIQGARTDTQYF
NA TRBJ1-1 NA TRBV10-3 TGTGCCATCAGTCTCAAGGGTGAAGCTTTCTTT CAISLKGEAFF
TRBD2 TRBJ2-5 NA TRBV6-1 TGTGCCATCAGTGAGTCGAGGCTAGCGGGGGAAGAGACCCAGTACTTC CAISESRLAGEETQYF
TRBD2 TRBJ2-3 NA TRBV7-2 TGTGCCAGCAGCTTAGGACTAGCGGGGCTCCAACAGTATTTT CASSLGLAGLQQYF
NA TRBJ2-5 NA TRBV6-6 TGTGCCAGCAGTAACACGGGCCAGACCCAGTACTTC CASSNTGQTQYF
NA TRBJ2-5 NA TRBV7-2 TGTGCTTCAAGCCGCGTGTACCAAGAGACCCAGTACTTC CASSRVYQETQYF
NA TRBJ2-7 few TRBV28 TGTGCCAGCAGAGGGGACAACTACGAGCAGTACTTC CASRGDNYEQYF
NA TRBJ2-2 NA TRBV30 TGTGCCTGGAGTACGGCCTTCGGATTCACCGGGGAGCTGTTTTTT CAWSTAFGFTGELFF
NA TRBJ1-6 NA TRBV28 TGTGCCAGCAGCCTCACAGGGTACCGGGTGAGCTCCTATAATTCACCCCTCCACTTT CASSLTGYRVSSYNSPLHF
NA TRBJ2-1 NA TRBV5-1 TGCGCCAGCAGCTTGCCCGGGGCCACCTACAATGAGCAGTTCTTC CASSLPGATYNEQFF
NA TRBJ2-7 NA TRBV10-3 TGTGCCATCAAGACCGGATACGAGCAGTACTTC CAIKTGYEQYF
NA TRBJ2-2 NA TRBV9 TGTGCCAGCAGTAGAGGGGGTTTGGACACCGGGGAGCTGTTTTTT CASSRGGLDTGELFF
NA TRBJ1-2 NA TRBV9 TGTGCCAGCAGCGAAGGGCAGGCCCGACACTATGGCTACACCTTC CASSEGQARHYGYTF
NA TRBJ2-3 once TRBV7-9 TGTGCCAGCAGCAACCCGTTGGATACGCAGTATTTT CASSNPLDTQYF
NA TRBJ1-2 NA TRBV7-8 TGTGCCAGCAGCTTGGTGGGGGAGGATGGCTACACCTTC CASSLVGEDGYTF
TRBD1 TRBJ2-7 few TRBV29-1 TGCAGCGTTCGTGGCAGGGGGTCCGACGAGCAGTACTTC CSVRGRGSDEQYF
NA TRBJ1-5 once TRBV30 TGTGCCTGGAGTCCAGGGGCCGGGAATCAGCCCCAGCATTTT CAWSPGAGNQPQHF
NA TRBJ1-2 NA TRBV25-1 TGTGCCAGCAGTGAATATGGGGGTGGCTACACCTTC CASSEYGGGYTF
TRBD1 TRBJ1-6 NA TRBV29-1 TGCAGCGCCGGACAGGGTGGTAATTCACCCCTCCACTTT CSAGQGGNSPLHF
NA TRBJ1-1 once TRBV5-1 TGCGCCAGCAGCTACCCTGGGGACACTGAAGCTTTCTTT CASSYPGDTEAFF
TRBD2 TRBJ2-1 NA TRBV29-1 TGCAGCGTTGACGCCCAGCGGGGGAATGAGCAGTTCTTC CSVDAQRGNEQFF
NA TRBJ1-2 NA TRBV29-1 TGCAGCGTTGTGGTTAGGTTGGGCTACACCTTC CSVVVRLGYTF
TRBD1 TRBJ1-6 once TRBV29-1 TGCAGCGCCCAGACAGGGGGGTCCAGAGTTGACTTT CSAQTGGSRVDF
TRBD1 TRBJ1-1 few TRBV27 TGTGCCAGCAAGTTTCGTCCAGGGGGCGGGAACACTGAAGCTTTCTTT CASKFRPGGGNTEAFF